This TCR beta chain is from a study of neurological immune-mediated disorders. As for the cDNA, it was generated by 5'RACE with 10-nucleotide random UMIs. Every sequencing run produced over 160 million TCR-beta sequences, and the sequences from any one run covered 15-18 subjects. TCRdb re-called the 5' RACE reads with MiXCR, one entry per CDR3 protein. The sample shows around 37,000 distinct CDR3 sequences, around 10% of them seen only once. Time point noted: technical triplicate 1. This clonotype has at least ten counts. Its antigen is as yet unknown. General observations from the study: HTLV-1-associated myelopathy had the most TCR clonal expansion, while multiple sclerosis had the least, a level that fell below healthy controls. Private repertoires in all groups were suggested by the absence of shared CDR3 amino acid sequences among expanded clones across subjects.

The CDR3 runs to 19 residues. Germline CDR1 and CDR2: SGHVS and FNYEAQ. Trimming took off 8 bases at V and 6 bases at J, with 35 bases between the two ends. The TCR was taken from a man in his 60s with HTLV-1-associated myelopathy (HAM/TSP). Sequenced: PBMCs. The chain carries TRBV7-6 and TRBJ2-7, with D tentatively TRBD2 (6 bases). The CDR3: CASSLVTGTGGGYGSEQYF. The CDR3 nucleotides read TGTGCCAGCTCGCTAGTTACCGGGACCGGAGGAGGGTATGGTAGCGAGCAGTACTTC. Full variable domain (outside the CDR3, taken from reference TRBV7-6 and TRBJ2-7): GAGVSQSPRYKVTKRGQDVALRCDPISGHVSLYWYRQALGQGPEFLTYFNYEAQQDKSGLPNDRFSAERPEGSISTLTIQRTEQRDSAMYRCASSLVTGTGGGYGSEQYFGPGTRLTVT.